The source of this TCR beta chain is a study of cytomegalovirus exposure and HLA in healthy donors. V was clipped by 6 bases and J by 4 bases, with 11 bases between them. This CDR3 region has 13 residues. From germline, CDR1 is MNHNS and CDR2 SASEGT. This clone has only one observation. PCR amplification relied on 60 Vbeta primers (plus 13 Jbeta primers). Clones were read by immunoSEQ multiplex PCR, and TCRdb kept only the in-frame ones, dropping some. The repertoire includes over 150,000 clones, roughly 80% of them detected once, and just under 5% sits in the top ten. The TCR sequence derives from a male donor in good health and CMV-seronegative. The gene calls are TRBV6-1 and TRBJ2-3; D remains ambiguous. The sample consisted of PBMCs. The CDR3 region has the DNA TGTGCCAGCAGGGAGCCCTCAGCAGATACGCAGTATTTT. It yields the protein CASREPSADTQYF.